This T cell receptor beta chain appears in the sequencing data of a study of glioma-infiltrating T cells. General study results and limits: Tissue and blood shared very few CDR3 sequences. Non-neoplastic patients had below-expected tissue-blood divergence, while all gliomas exceeded expectation.

There are 14 residues in the CDR3. Germline V gives CDR1 WSHSY, CDR2 SAAADI. Points on this clonotype: Its antigen remains unidentified. At one end, the junction sequence differs from germline, possibly due to a read error.

The iRepertoire nested amplicon-rescue multiplex PCR amplified TCR alpha and beta CDR3s from RNA. TCRdb used MiXCR to reprocess the multiplex PCR reads, holding one entry per CDR3 protein. The sample yields 4,300 or so distinct CDR3 sequences, roughly 25% seen once. The sequenced material came from glioma tissue, nonneoplastic brain tissue, or PBMCs (not recorded which). The receptor comes from a human donor with low-grade glioma or glioblastoma, undergoing nonglioma brain surgery, or in good health (not recorded which). The rearrangement uses TRBV10-2 and TRBJ1-1; possible D gene TRBD1, 5 bases. The CDR3 region is CVMRWDPLNTEAFF. DNA of the CDR3: TGTGTCATGCGATGGGACCCCCTGAACACTGAAGCTTTCTTT.